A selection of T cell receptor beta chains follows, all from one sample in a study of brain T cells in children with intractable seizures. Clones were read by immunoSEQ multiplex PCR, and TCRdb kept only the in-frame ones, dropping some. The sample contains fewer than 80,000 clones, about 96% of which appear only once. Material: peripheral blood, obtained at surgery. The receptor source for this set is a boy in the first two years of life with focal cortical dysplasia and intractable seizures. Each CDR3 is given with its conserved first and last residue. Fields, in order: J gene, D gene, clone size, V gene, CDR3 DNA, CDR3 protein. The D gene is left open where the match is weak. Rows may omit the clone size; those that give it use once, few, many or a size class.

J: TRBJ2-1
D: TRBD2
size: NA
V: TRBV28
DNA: TGTGCCAGCAGTTCTGGTTACTCGGCGGGAGGAGATCTAGAGCAGTTCTTC
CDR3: CASSSGYSAGGDLEQFF

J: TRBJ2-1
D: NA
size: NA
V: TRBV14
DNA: TGTGCCAGCAGCCAAGGGCGAGGATATGAGCAGTTCTTC
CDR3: CASSQGRGYEQFF

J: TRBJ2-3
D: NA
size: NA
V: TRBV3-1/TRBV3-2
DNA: TGTGCCAGCAGTTCCTCAGGGGATACGCAGTATTTT
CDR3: CASSSSGDTQYF

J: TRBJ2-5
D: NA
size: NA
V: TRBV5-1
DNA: TGCGCCAGCACGTGGGTACAGTATCAAGAGACCCAGTACTTC
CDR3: CASTWVQYQETQYF

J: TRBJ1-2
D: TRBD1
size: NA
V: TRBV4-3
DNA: TGCGCCAGCAGCCATTCTTTACTACAGGGGGCCTATGGCTACACCTTC
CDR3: CASSHSLLQGAYGYTF

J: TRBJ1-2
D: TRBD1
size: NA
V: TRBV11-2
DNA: TGTGCCAGCAGCTTGACAGGGGTTAACTATGGCTACACCTTC
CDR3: CASSLTGVNYGYTF

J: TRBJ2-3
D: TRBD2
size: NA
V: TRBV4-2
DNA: TGTGCCAGCAGCCAGAATAGCGGGGGGAACGGAGATACGCAGTATTTT
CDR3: CASSQNSGGNGDTQYF

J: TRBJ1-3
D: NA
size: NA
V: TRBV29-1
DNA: TGCAGCGTGGGGGCCGGGGTTATTGGAAACACCATATATTTT
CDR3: CSVGAGVIGNTIYF

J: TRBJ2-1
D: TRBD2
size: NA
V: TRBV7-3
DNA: TGTGCCAGCAGCTTTTTACCGGGACTAGACTACAATGAGCAGTTCTTC
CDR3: CASSFLPGLDYNEQFF

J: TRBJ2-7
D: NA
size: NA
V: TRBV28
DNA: TGTGCCAGCAGTTTTGGGGCAGTGGGGCCCTACGAGCAGTACTTC
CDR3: CASSFGAVGPYEQYF

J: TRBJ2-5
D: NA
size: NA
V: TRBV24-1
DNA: TGTGCCACCAGTGAATTTGGCGCGTCGAAGAAAGAGACCCAGTACTTC
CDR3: CATSEFGASKKETQYF

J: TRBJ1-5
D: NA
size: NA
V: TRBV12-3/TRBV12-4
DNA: TGTGCCAGCAGTGGACATAGCAATCAGCCCCAGCATTTT
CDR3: CASSGHSNQPQHF

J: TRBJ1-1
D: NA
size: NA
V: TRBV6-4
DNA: TGTGCCAGCCGTCCGAGCCAGGTGAACACTGAAGCTTTCTTT
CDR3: CASRPSQVNTEAFF

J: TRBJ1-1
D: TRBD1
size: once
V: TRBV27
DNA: TGTGCCAGCAGTTTCGCCCTAAACAGGGGTCAGAACACTGAAGCTTTCTTT
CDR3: CASSFALNRGQNTEAFF

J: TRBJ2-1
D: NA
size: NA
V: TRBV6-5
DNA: TGTGCCAGCAGTCGGGACCGACCTCTTTACAATGAGCAGTTCTTC
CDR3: CASSRDRPLYNEQFF

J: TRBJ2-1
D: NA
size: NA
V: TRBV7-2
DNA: TGTGCCAGCAGCTTAGAAGCCGCCTACAATGAGCAGTTCTTC
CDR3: CASSLEAAYNEQFF

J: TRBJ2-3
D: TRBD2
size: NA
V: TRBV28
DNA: TGTGCCAGCCAGACTAGCGGCACAGATACGCAGTATTTT
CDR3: CASQTSGTDTQYF

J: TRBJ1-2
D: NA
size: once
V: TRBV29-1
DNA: TGCAGCGTAACCGGGACTAACTATGGCTACACCTTC
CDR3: CSVTGTNYGYTF

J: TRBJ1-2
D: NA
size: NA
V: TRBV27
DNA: TGTGCCAGCAGTCCCCGATCCAGGGAGAACTATGGCTACACCTTC
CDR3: CASSPRSRENYGYTF

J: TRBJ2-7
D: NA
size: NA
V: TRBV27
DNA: TGTGCCAGCATTCCGGGGTCCTACGAGCAGTACTTC
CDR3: CASIPGSYEQYF

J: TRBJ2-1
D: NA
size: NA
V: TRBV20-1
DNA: TGCAGTACCGGACGTAACAATGAGCAGTTCTTC
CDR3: CSTGRNNEQFF

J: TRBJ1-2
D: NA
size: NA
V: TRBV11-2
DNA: TGTGCCAGCAGCCCCGGACAGTCCTCTTCTAACTATGGCTACACCTTC
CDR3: CASSPGQSSSNYGYTF

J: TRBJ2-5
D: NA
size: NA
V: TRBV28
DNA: TGTGCCAGCAGTCCTCGAGGGGGGCAGGACTCCGGGACCCAGTACTTC
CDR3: CASSPRGGQDSGTQYF

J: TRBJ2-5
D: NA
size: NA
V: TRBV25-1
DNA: TGTGCCAGCAGTAAGGGCGTCACGGATGAGACCCAGTACTTC
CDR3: CASSKGVTDETQYF

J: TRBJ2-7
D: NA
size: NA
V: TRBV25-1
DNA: TGTGCCAGCAATCGGGGCGGCTACGAGCAGTACTTC
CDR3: CASNRGGYEQYF

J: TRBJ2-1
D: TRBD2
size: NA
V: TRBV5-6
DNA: TGTGCCAGCAGCTCGGAAACTAGCGGGAGGCGCAATGAGCAGTTCTTC
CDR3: CASSSETSGRRNEQFF

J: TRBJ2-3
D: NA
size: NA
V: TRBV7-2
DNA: TGTGCCAGCAGCTTTTCCGTTGCGCAGTATTTT
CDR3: CASSFSVAQYF

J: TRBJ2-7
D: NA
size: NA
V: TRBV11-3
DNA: TGTGCCAGCAGCTTAGGCCCAGGAGCGTACGAGCAGTACTTC
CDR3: CASSLGPGAYEQYF

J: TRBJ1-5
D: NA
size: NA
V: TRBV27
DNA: TGTGCCAGCAGTTTGGGTCAAGGCAATCAGCCCCAGCATTTT
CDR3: CASSLGQGNQPQHF